The present T cell receptor beta chain was sequenced within a study of cytomegalovirus exposure and HLA in healthy donors. The PCR had 60 Vbeta and 13 Jbeta primers. Generated by immunoSEQ multiplex PCR, the TCRdb table keeps only in-frame clones and is missing some. The data hold 150,000 to 200,000 clones, with roughly 84% observed a single time. This clone was found a few times. V dropped 1 base and J dropped 11; count of bases not matched to a gene: 7. Per the germline V gene, CDR1 is SGHRS and CDR2 is YFSETQ. This CDR3 has 13 residues. This sequence was found in a man aged 25-45 years in good health and CMV-seronegative. The J gene is TRBJ2-5, the V gene TRBV5-1; 8 nucleotides line up with TRBD2. What was sequenced was PBMCs. The CDR3 region is CASSLRRGGEQYF. The DNA for the CDR3 is TGCGCCAGCAGCTTGAGACGGGGGGGAGAACAGTACTTC. Complete variable domain (other parts from reference TRBV5-1 and TRBJ2-5): KAGVTQTPRYLIKTRGQQVTLSCSPISGHRSVSWYQQTPGQGLQFLFEYFSETQRNKGNFPGRFSGRQFSNSRSEMNVSTLELGDSALYLCASSLRRGGEQYFGPGTRLLVL.